Here is one T cell receptor beta chain with its context. What this receptor recognizes is not known. The read is 3 residues too short to cover the CDR3 end, so that end is filled in from the germline J gene. The data derive from a study of T cells in women clearing cervical HPV infection (dated by TCRdb to 2017 to 2018). For context, the study as a whole: The cases were about two dozen women with histologically confirmed HPV16-related CIN3 or worse, and 2 of those women had invasive cancers. The 25 or so controls were women who cleared a single incident HPV16 infection within 12 months without developing precancer or cancer. Case blood was taken at the visit when the lesion was first identified, whereas control blood was taken when infection was no longer detected. For cases, the median interval between lesion detection and blood sampling was approximately 150 days, with an interquartile range of about 85 to 210 days. Because only a few women had HLA typing data, the possibility that HLA type acted as a confounder could not be ruled out. This exploratory proof-of-principle case-control study, nested within the Guanacaste HPV Natural History Study in Costa Rica, compared TCR repertoires among women with different cervical HPV16 outcomes. Cases were matched to controls by age within five years and by the year the sample was collected. Cases had a median age of about 34 years and controls had a median age of around 40, with no significant differences in baseline characteristics. In the parent cohort, about 10,000 women aged 18 or older were enrolled in Guanacaste, Costa Rica, during about 1992 to 1994 and then followed for less than 8 years. Five blinded duplicates per group were added as quality controls, so that 60 or so samples were obtained: roughly 50 participants and around 10 replicates.

Every participant had a single incident cervical HPV16 infection, and women with prevalent HPV16 infections were excluded. Cervical HPV DNA was detected by MY09/MY11 PCR, and genotyping was performed by dot-blot hybridization. Roughly 15 mL of heparinized blood was centrifuged, after which the buffy coat was aliquoted, frozen at -30 degrees C, and then stored at -80 degrees C. Genomic DNA was extracted from buffy coat specimens using QIAGEN kits. Cut back by 0 bases and 4 bases, the V and J ends lie 14 bases apart. CDR1 and CDR2 were assigned from the germline V gene as SGHRS and YFSETQ. From the cysteine through the phenylalanine, the CDR3 covers 15 amino acids. The DNA has 36 bases, all within the CDR3, and is read from base 1. The immunoSEQ assay used multiplex PCR to amplify TCR beta CDR3 regions from an average of about 1,200 ng of genomic DNA per sample. To correct primer bias, the assay used a complete synthetic TCR repertoire to set an amplification baseline. The amplicons were sequenced on the Illumina platform. The authors' pipeline ran thus. Sequences were error-corrected by clustering with frequency ratios and a modified nearest-neighbor algorithm and were then analyzed in the immunoSEQ Analyzer with IMGT gene definitions. TCR richness and evenness were averaged over 20 rarefaction repeats at each rarefaction depth, excluding samples with fewer sequences than the depth. Relative abundances of V, D and J genes were compared between groups using Wilcoxon rank sum tests, with FDR correction applied. An intraclass correlation of 90% to 97% for TCR richness and an average of about 77% across 65 to 70 gene segments were obtained from the blinded duplicates. TCRdb limited this immuneACCESS table to in-frame rearrangements with V and J called. A share of clones is missing; checked studies link under half to unresolved V genes, and the rest is unexplained. V and J calls and clone size are as listed in that table; D and trimming were resolved from the DNA. The sample has roughly 30,000 clones on record. The ten most abundant clones make up about a sixth of the sample.

Overall results and qualifications from the work: The cross-sectional design could not show whether the associations came before the infection or were a result of it, and neither effector/memory subsets nor HPV-specific T cells were isolated. T-cell numbers per sample were unknown, so richness differences could reflect varying T-cell content rather than repertoire biology. By combining richness with V gene abundances, random forest classifiers separated cases from controls with an estimated AUC of less than 0.85. Across sequencing depths, CIN3+ cases showed significantly higher TCR repertoire richness than controls, but evenness did not differ between the groups. Lower TRBV6-7 relative abundance was observed in cases than in controls (roughly 0.11% versus 0.16%; Bonferroni P = 0.0008).

The sequenced sample consisted of blood buffy coat. In this chain, TRBV5-1 is recombined with TRBJ2-7; the D gene lacks a confident call. The source is a woman aged 18-69 years with a cervical HPV16 infection that either progressed to CIN3+ or cleared (not recorded which). The CDR3 corresponds to CASSLALLSYYEQYF. The covered CDR3 bases are TGCGCCAGCAGCTTGGCTCTTCTTTCCTATTACGAG.